The 10 T cell receptor beta chains reported below all come from one sample, sequenced in a study of response to subunit inactivated influenza vaccine. Each CDR3 protein gets one entry after TCRdb re-called the RT-PCR reads with MiXCR. The sample has about 570,000 distinct CDR3 sequences, approximately 10% seen once. These same records also appear under a second study, on T cells expressing NK-cell markers. Per that paper: What made the TCR beta cDNA was 5'RACE template switching with UMIs.

The sample in question was PBMCs from blood, obtained on the day of vaccination. The receptors stem from a man aged 50-60 years who received an inactivated influenza vaccine.

This clonotype was detected many times. The chain joins TRBV20-1 to TRBJ1-1; D may be TRBD1 (6 bases). Germline V lookup: CDR1 DFQATT, CDR2 SNEGSKA (reference sequence). The CDR3 runs 14 residues. V lost 5 bases, J lost 0 bases, and 13 bases lay in between. The DNA of the CDR3 is TGCAGTGCTTCAGGGGCCACCATGAACACTGAAGCTTTCTTT. It yields the protein CSASGATMNTEAFF.

This clonotype was observed at least ten times. This sequence joins TRBV4-1 and TRBJ2-7; the D is unclear. The CDR3 runs to 13 residues. Per germline, CDR1 MGHRA and CDR2 YSYEKL. V lost 2 bases and J 2 bases, leaving 7 bases between the germline ends. In DNA, the CDR3 is TGCGCCAGCAGCCAACCACAAACCTACGAGCAGTACTTC. Protein sequence: CASSQPQTYEQYF.

Comment on this clonotype: Given a much more abundant clone one base away, this may be a read error. V usage is TRBV28 and J usage is TRBJ2-1; D possibly matches TRBD1 or TRBD2 (5 bases each). The V end was cut by 7 bases, the J end by 7 bases, with 20 bases between. Germline CDR1 reads MDHEN; CDR2 reads SYDVKM. The CDR3 runs 15 residues. The CDR3, as DNA: TGTGCCAGCACCGCGGCCGGGGCAGGGATAAATGAGCAGTTCTTC. This gives the protein CASTAAGAGINEQFF.

The chain carries TRBV10-3 and TRBJ1-1, with TRBD1 identical over 7 bases. Germline-derived CDR1 and CDR2 are ENHRY and SYGVKD. The CDR3 sequence is 14 residues long. V was clipped by 10 bases and J by 1 base; unmatched bases: 9. The DNA for the CDR3 is TGTGCCACCTTACGGACAGGCCAGAACACTGAAGCTTTCTTT. It codes for CATLRTGQNTEAFF.

V and J are TRBV28 and TRBJ1-3; D is perhaps TRBD1 (6 bases). This CDR3 contains 15 residues. CDR1 and CDR2 from the germline V gene are MDHEN and SYDVKM. Trimming shortened V by 7 bases and J by 4 bases, and 17 bases separated the two germline ends. The DNA of the CDR3 is TGTGCCAGCACCCTCCTGGCAGGGGTGGGAAACACCATATATTTT. It is translated as CASTLLAGVGNTIYF.

This clonotype has ten or more counts. This chain uses TRBV12-3 or TRBV12-4 with TRBJ2-7; the match to TRBD1 covers 7 bases. With 6 bases clipped from V and 2 bases from J, the junction kept 10 bases outside the gene matches. This CDR3 region has 15 residues. CDR3 region: CASSVDRARAYEQYF. Written as DNA, the CDR3 is TGTGCCAGCAGCGTTGACAGGGCGAGAGCCTACGAGCAGTACTTC.

The V and J genes are TRBV7-9 and TRBJ2-1, with D possibly TRBD1 on 7 matching bases. CDR1 is SEHNR, CDR2 FQNEAQ, per germline (reference sequence). There are 16 residues in the CDR3. V was pared by 1 base and J by 7 bases, with 17 bases between. CDR3 loop: CASSLVGGGAKNEQFF. The CDR3 coding sequence is TGTGCCAGCAGCTTAGTCGGAGGGGGCGCGAAAAATGAGCAGTTCTTC.

This clonotype has a handful of counts. This chain links TRBV6-1 with TRBJ2-1, with D tentatively TRBD1 (6 bases). Germline CDR1 and CDR2: MNHNS and SASEGT. CDR3 length equals 16 residues. Trimming left V 3 bases short and J 2 bases short, with 14 bases between. DNA for the CDR3: TGTGCCAGCAGTGAGTTTGGGACATCCGCCTACAATGAGCAGTTCTTC. Amino acid sequence: CASSEFGTSAYNEQFF.

This clonotype was observed a handful of times. The chain carries TRBV7-9 and TRBJ1-4; TRBD1 matches 7 bases. This CDR3 comprises 14 residues. Germline CDR1 and CDR2: SEHNR and FQNEAQ (reference sequence). Germline trimming cut 5 bases from V and 7 bases from J; bases unmatched to any gene: 7. The CDR3 here is CASSVRGIGEKLFF. The CDR3 coding sequence is TGTGCCAGCAGCGTCAGGGGGATCGGTGAAAAACTGTTTTTT.

This clonotype occurred a few times. The chain links TRBV6-2 or TRBV6-3 to TRBJ2-1; 10 nucleotides agree with TRBD2. CDR3 length: 16 amino acids. Germline V gives CDR1 MNHEY, CDR2 SVGEGT. V trimming: 6 bases; J trimming: 6 bases; junction bases outside the gene matches: 11. Here the CDR3 DNA reads TGTGCCAGCAGCCTCACCCTAGCGGGAGTGGGCAATGAGCAGTTCTTC. This gives the protein CASSLTLAGVGNEQFF.